The 24 T cell receptor beta chains below come from one sample, sequenced in a study of T cell responses to AZD1222 COVID-19 vaccine. Measured with immunoSEQ multiplex PCR; TCRdb has only the in-frame clones, and not every one. Here the sample spans 90,000 to 120,000 clones, roughly nine tenths being singletons. The material was peripheral blood, obtained 28 days after the second AZD1222 dose. The receptors come from an adult who received the AZD1222 COVID-19 vaccine.

For this clone: An end of the junction does not agree with germline; a read error may underlie this. The V call is TRBV11-3, the J call TRBJ1-3; no reliable D call. The germline CDR1 and CDR2 sequences are SGHNT and YENEEA. The CDR3 contains 17 residues. CDR3 region: CASSLDRVAGRGNTIYF. Here the CDR3 DNA reads TGTGCCAGCAGCCTAGACCGGGTCGCGGGCCGTGGAAACACCATATATTTT. Supplemented by reference TRBV11-3 and TRBJ1-3, the full variable domain reads EAGVVQSPRYKIIEKKQPVAFWCNPISGHNTLYWYLQNLGQGPELLIRYENEEAVDDSQLPKDRFSAERLKGVDSTLKIQPAELGDSAVYLCASSLDRVAGRGNTIYFGEGSWLTVV.

The chain employs TRBV6-2 or TRBV6-3 and TRBJ2-1; TRBD2 agrees at 8 bases. CDR1 is MNHEY, CDR2 SVGEGT, per germline. The length of the CDR3 is 13 residues. V was pared by 4 bases and J by 6 bases, with 2 bases of the junction left unmatched. The CDR3 reads CASSSSGLNEQFF. The CDR3, as DNA: TGTGCCAGCAGTTCTAGCGGGCTCAATGAGCAGTTCTTC.

The chain combines TRBV5-6 with TRBJ1-2; D is perhaps TRBD1 (5 bases). The CDR3 contains 14 residues. V lost 0 bases and J 0 bases, leaving 6 bases between the germline ends. CDR1 is SGHDT and CDR2 is YYEEEE in the germline V gene. CDR3 loop: CASSLGGSNYGYTF. The CDR3 coding sequence is TGTGCCAGCAGCTTGGGGGGGTCTAACTATGGCTACACCTTC.

V gene TRBV29-1 combines with J gene TRBJ1-1, with TRBD1 identical over 8 bases. V dropped 8 bases and J dropped 4; count of bases not matched to a gene: 12. CDR1 is SQVTM, CDR2 ANQGSEA, per germline. The CDR3 runs to 14 residues. The CDR3 spells CSSRQGLGGTEAFF. The CDR3 DNA reads TGCAGCTCACGACAGGGGCTCGGCGGCACTGAAGCTTTCTTT.

V and J are TRBV25-1 and TRBJ2-5, with 7 positions matching TRBD2. The trim removed 3 bases at V and 4 bases at J, leaving 8 bases unmatched. This CDR3 is 15 amino acids long. Germline V lookup: CDR1 MGHDK, CDR2 SYGVNS. The CDR3: CASSEMAGARETQYF. CDR3 DNA: TGTGCCAGCAGTGAGATGGCGGGAGCAAGAGAGACCCAGTACTTC.

This clone was found a few times. The chain links TRBV19 to TRBJ2-3; 9 positions agree with TRBD1. CDR3 length equals 13 residues. Germline V gives CDR1 LNHDA, CDR2 SQIVND (reference sequence). Trimming removed 6 bases from V and 6 bases from J; junction bases left unmatched: 4. CDR3 nucleotide sequence: TGTGCCAGTAGAATACAGGGGGCTGATACGCAGTATTTT. It codes for CASRIQGADTQYF.

The V and J genes are TRBV7-9 and TRBJ2-1; 8 positions agree with TRBD2. Germline V gene lookup returns CDR1 SEHNR and CDR2 FQNEAQ (reference sequence). Unmatched junction bases numbered 6, after V lost 5 bases and J lost 3 bases. CDR3 length: 15 amino acids. The CDR3 protein is CASSVVAGFYNEQFF. As DNA, the CDR3 is TGTGCCAGCAGCGTAGTAGCGGGGTTCTACAATGAGCAGTTCTTC.

The gene calls are TRBV7-9 and TRBJ2-7; D call uncertain. The V gene lost 2 bases and the J gene lost 6 bases, with 8 bases spanning the gap. Germline CDR1 reads SEHNR; CDR2 reads FQNEAQ (reference sequence). This CDR3 is built from 12 residues. CDR3 nucleotides: TGTGCCAGCAGCTTAATGCCGGTCGAGCAGTACTTC. This sequence encodes CASSLMPVEQYF.

The chain joins TRBV4-2 to TRBJ1-6, with 9 bases fitting TRBD1. The J segment lost 7 bases and the V segment lost 1 base, leaving 2 bases of the junction unmatched. This CDR3 is 15 amino acids long. Germline CDR1 LGHNA, CDR2 YNFKEQ. CDR3 in DNA: TGTGCCAGCAGCCAAGGACAGGGGGACAATTCACCCCTCCACTTT. It translates to CASSQGQGDNSPLHF.

The chain couples TRBV19 to TRBJ2-5; D is undetermined. CDR1 and CDR2 (germline): LNHDA, SQIVND (reference sequence). The CDR3 runs to 11 residues. Trimming removed 4 bases from V and 0 bases from J, with 0 bases in between. CDR3 DNA: TGTGCCAGTAGTAACCAAGAGACCCAGTACTTC. Amino acids: CASSNQETQYF.

In this sample, this clone turned up a few times. The J gene is TRBJ2-1, the V gene TRBV12-3 or TRBV12-4, with D perhaps being TRBD1 or TRBD2 (6 bases each). This CDR3 contains 12 residues. The ends were cut back, 7 bases at V and 9 bases at J, with 13 bases in the middle. CDR3 nucleotide sequence: TGTGCCAGCAAGGGGGGACCGGGTGAGCAGTTCTTC. Translated: CASKGGPGEQFF.

The chain is built from TRBV9 and TRBJ2-6, with 9 nucleotides matching TRBD1. This CDR3 spans 18 amino acids. The junction had 10 bases not matched to a gene; V was cut back by 4 bases and J by 2 bases. Germline V CDR1 and CDR2: SGDLS, YYNGEE. CDR3 loop: CASSTLDRGNAGANVLTF. The CDR3 DNA reads as TGTGCCAGCAGCACACTTGACAGGGGGAACGCTGGGGCCAACGTCCTGACTTTC.

This clone has a single count. The chain recombines TRBV28 with TRBJ1-3; D call uncertain. Trimming cost V 1 base and J 8 bases, with 6 bases left between them. Germline CDR1 MDHEN, CDR2 SYDVKM. The CDR3 is 12 amino acids. In nucleotides, the CDR3 is TGTGCCAGCAGTTTATCTCGAGACACCATATATTTT. As protein: CASSLSRDTIYF.

This sequence joins TRBV7-2 and TRBJ2-5, with D unresolved. The germline V gene has CDR1 SGHTA and CDR2 FQGNSA. Between the trimmed V and J ends, which lost 2 bases and 2 bases, there was a span of 18 bases. This CDR3 region has 17 residues. Written as DNA, the CDR3 is TGTGCCAGCAGCTTAATAGGTAGTACTACCTATCAAGAGACCCAGTACTTC. Translating gives CASSLIGSTTYQETQYF.

This rearrangement joins TRBV28 to TRBJ1-5, with 7 bases lining up with TRBD1. The CDR3 has 18 amino acids. Germline lookup yields CDR1 MDHEN and CDR2 SYDVKM. Trimming at V came to 4 bases and at J to 6 bases, leaving 18 bases not matched to a gene. The DNA for the CDR3 is TGTGCCAGCAGTTCAGGTGGAGTGTGGACAGGCGGGGGTCAGCCCCAGCATTTT. Encoded protein: CASSSGGVWTGGGQPQHF.

V and J are TRBV7-5 and TRBJ2-7; the table names TRBD2, a call not compared with the DNA. TRBV7-5 is marked as a pseudogene. The CDR3 is 15 amino acids. The chain's CDR3 is CVRSYKTSGSYEQYF. The DNA of the CDR3 is TGTGTCAGAAGCTATAAGACTAGCGGGAGTTACGAGCAGTACTTC.

This chain uses TRBV29-1 with TRBJ2-1, with 7 bases lining up with TRBD1. The CDR3 has 14 residues. Germline V gives CDR1 SQVTM, CDR2 ANQGSEA. Trimming removed 0 bases from V and 3 bases from J; junction bases left unmatched: 2. CDR3 loop: CSVEDRQGYNEQFF. Here the CDR3 DNA reads TGCAGCGTTGAAGATCGACAGGGCTACAATGAGCAGTTCTTC.

DNA of the CDR3: TGTGCCAGCCGAGCTCAGTCTCCAGATACGCAGTATTTT. It translates to CASRAQSPDTQYF. The V call is TRBV28, the J call TRBJ2-3; D not certain. CDR1 is MDHEN, CDR2 SYDVKM, per germline. This CDR3 has 13 residues. The V end lost 8 bases, the J end lost 4 bases, and 13 bases lay between the germline ends.

This clone was observed a single time. This rearrangement joins TRBV5-1 to TRBJ1-2; the D is unclear. The CDR3 is 13 residues long. Trimming stripped 3 bases from V and 4 bases from J, with 10 bases between. The germline CDR1 and CDR2 sequences are SGHRS and YFSETQ. Here the CDR3 DNA reads TGCGCCAGCAGCTCTGACGGATTCTATGGCTACACCTTC. This sequence encodes CASSSDGFYGYTF.

This chain connects TRBV12-3 or TRBV12-4 to TRBJ2-3; D unresolved. V was cut by 7 bases and J by 2 bases, with 10 bases left in between. This CDR3 region has 13 residues. Here the CDR3 reads CASNAVSTDTQYF. In DNA form, the CDR3 reads TGTGCCAGCAATGCAGTCTCCACAGATACGCAGTATTTT.

The chain uses TRBV4-3 and TRBJ1-4, with D perhaps TRBD1 (5 bases). CDR1 and CDR2 (germline): LGHNA, YSLEER. The germline V and J ends were trimmed by 0 bases and 12 bases, with 14 bases remaining between them. The CDR3 runs 14 residues. The CDR3 loop reads CASSQETVLGELFF. For the CDR3, the DNA is TGCGCCAGCAGCCAAGAGACAGTGCTAGGGGAACTGTTTTTT.

The rearrangement links TRBV7-9 to TRBJ2-3, with 13 positions matching TRBD2. CDR3 length: 18 residues. Unmatched junction bases numbered 9, after V lost 6 bases and J lost 0 bases. From germline, CDR1 is SEHNR and CDR2 FQNEAQ (reference sequence). CDR3 nucleotides: TGTGCCAGCAGTCCCCGGACTAGCGGGAGATTAAGCACAGATACGCAGTATTTT. It is translated as CASSPRTSGRLSTDTQYF. Looking up the rest from reference TRBV7-9 and TRBJ2-3 gives the full variable domain: DTGVSQNPRHKITKRGQNVTFRCDPISEHNRLYWYRQTLGQGPEFLTYFQNEAQLEKSRLLSDRFSAERPKGSFSTLEIQRTEQGDSAMYLCASSPRTSGRLSTDTQYFGPGTRLTVL.

This clone is a singleton in its sample. This chain joins TRBV30 and TRBJ2-1; TRBD2 matches 7 bases. Looked up from germline, CDR1 is GTSNPN and CDR2 is SVGIG (reference sequence). This CDR3 region has 13 residues. CDR3 in DNA: TGTGCGTCCCCGGGACTACGATACAATGAGCAGTTCTTC. Amino acids: CASPGLRYNEQFF. The full variable domain, rest sourced from reference TRBV30 and TRBJ2-1, is SQTIHQWPATLVQPVGSPLSLECTVEGTSNPNLYWYRQAAGRGLQLLFYSVGIGQISSEVPQNLSASRPQDRQFILSSKKLLLSDSGFYLCASPGLRYNEQFFGPGTRLTVL.

The chain uses TRBV2 and TRBJ1-1; 8 bases map to TRBD1. The germline V gene has CDR1 SNHLY and CDR2 FYNNEI. V was pared by 7 bases and J by 0 bases, with 7 bases of the junction left unmatched. The CDR3 consists of 15 residues. CDR3 coding DNA: TGTGCCAGCACTCGGACAGGGTTTATGAACACTGAAGCTTTCTTT. Translating gives CASTRTGFMNTEAFF. Full variable domain (outside the CDR3, taken from reference TRBV2 and TRBJ1-1): EPEVTQTPSHQVTQMGQEVILRCVPISNHLYFYWYRQILGQKVEFLVSFYNNEISEKSEIFDDQFSVERPDGSNFTLKIRSTKLEDSAMYFCASTRTGFMNTEAFFGQGTRLTVV.